This T cell receptor (beta chain) was profiled in a study of a mutant IDH1 vaccine in newly diagnosed glioma. Study details: Averaging approximately 40 years of age, treated patients were about 60% male and about 38% female. Study-wide results and limits: A vaccine-induced immune response developed in approximately 94% of the patients.

Regarding time point: week 5, during vaccination. Every single dose of the vaccine, 300 ug of mutant IDH1 20-mer peptide, came with topical imiquimod. Worth noting for this clone: Its antigen is currently unknown.

Profiling relied on immunoSEQ multiplex PCR, and the TCRdb table lists in-frame clones only, not all of them. The profile shows 35,000 to 45,000 clones, 81% of them singletons. The sequenced sample was PBMCs, obtained from a glioma patient whose treatment included an IDH1 peptide vaccine. The TCR originated in a man between 50 and 59 years old with glioma.

The CDR3 DNA reads TGTGCCTGGAGTCCCTCAGCAGGGAGGGTTGAAAAACTGTTTTTT. This codes for CAWSPSAGRVEKLFF. This sequence joins TRBV30 and TRBJ1-4; possible D gene TRBD1, 5 bases. Germline V gene sequence: CDR1 GTSNPN, CDR2 SVGIG (reference sequence). The CDR3 is 15 amino acids. Deletions cut 2 bases from V and 7 bases from J, with 17 bases between.